The 27 T cell receptor beta chains listed next were all sequenced from one sample in a study of CD8 T cells in Susac syndrome. Random hexamers primed reverse transcription of about 0.5 to 1 ug RNA. TCRdb reanalysed the immunoSEQ multiplex PCR reads using MiXCR and keeps one entry per CDR3 protein. Here the sample spans more than 65,000 distinct CDR3 sequences, approximately 95% being singletons. The material sequenced was CD8+ T cells from PBMCs. These receptor sequences come from a human donor in good health.

This clonotype was detected once. The chain is built from TRBV5-1 and TRBJ2-6; TRBD1 aligns across 7 bases. Germline lookup yields CDR1 SGHRS and CDR2 YFSETQ. J lost 2 bases, V lost 7 bases, and 6 bases had no gene match. This CDR3 comprises 15 residues. The CDR3 protein is CASGDRQTGANVLTF. The CDR3 region has the DNA TGCGCCAGCGGGGACAGACAAACTGGGGCCAACGTCCTGACTTTC.

This clonotype was recorded once. V is TRBV6-5 and J is TRBJ1-5, with unresolved D. This CDR3 comprises 13 residues. Germline-derived CDR1 and CDR2 are MNHEY and SVGAGI. V lost 0 bases and J 0 bases, leaving 0 bases between the germline ends. In DNA form, the CDR3 reads TGTGCCAGCAGTTACTCTAGCAATCAGCCCCAGCATTTT. It translates to CASSYSSNQPQHF.

The V gene is TRBV6-5, the J gene TRBJ2-7, with D perhaps matching TRBD2 (5 bases). The CDR3 runs to 12 residues. Trimming pared 2 bases from V and 6 bases from J, leaving 8 bases between. From germline, CDR1 is MNHEY and CDR2 SVGAGI. CDR3 bases: TGTGCCAGCAGTTACACCGGGGTCGAGCAGTACTTC. It specifies CASSYTGVEQYF.

The count of this clonotype is one. The rearrangement joins TRBV7-9 to TRBJ2-3; the D gene is possibly TRBD2 (5 bases). Trimming removed 5 bases from V and 8 bases from J, with 14 bases in between. The CDR3 is made up of 13 amino acids. Germline V lookup: CDR1 SEHNR, CDR2 FQNEAQ (reference sequence). The CDR3 loop reads CASSLRLEVTQYF. CDR3 coding DNA: TGTGCCAGCAGCCTACGTCTGGAGGTTACGCAGTATTTT.

This clonotype was found a few times. The chain is built from TRBV12-3 or TRBV12-4 and TRBJ2-4, with unresolved D. The CDR3 is 15 residues long. The V and J ends lost 4 bases and 0 bases respectively, with 10 bases between them. DNA for the CDR3: TGTGCCAGCAGTTCCCGAGACCTAGCCAAAAACATTCAGTACTTC. This gives the protein CASSSRDLAKNIQYF.

This chain links TRBV4-1 with TRBJ1-2, with TRBD1 matching 9 bases. Trimming took 4 bases from V and 5 from J; bases not matched to a gene: 5. This CDR3 spans 14 amino acids. Germline CDR1 MGHRA, CDR2 YSYEKL. The CDR3 region has the DNA TGCGCCAGCAGCCCGAAGGACAGGGGATATGGCTACACCTTC. It encodes CASSPKDRGYGYTF.

This clonotype has just a few counts. This sequence joins TRBV2 and TRBJ1-2; D remains ambiguous. Germline V gives CDR1 SNHLY, CDR2 FYNNEI. V shed 6 bases and J shed 2 bases, with 10 bases lying between them. This CDR3 is 13 amino acids long. Here the CDR3 DNA reads TGTGCCAGCAGGGATACTTTAAACTATGGCTACACCTTC. As protein: CASRDTLNYGYTF.

The chain joins TRBV19 to TRBJ1-1; weak D call: TRBD1 (6 bases). Germline loops: CDR1 LNHDA, CDR2 SQIVND (reference sequence). V was clipped by 7 bases and J by 4 bases, with 16 bases between them. The CDR3 is made up of 14 amino acids. The CDR3 here is CASTGHTTGTEAFF. In DNA, the CDR3 is TGTGCCAGTACGGGACACACGACGGGCACTGAAGCTTTCTTT. Full variable domain (remainder filled in from reference TRBV19 and TRBJ1-1): DGGITQSPKYLFRKEGQNVTLSCEQNLNHDAMYWYRQDPGQGLRLIYYSQIVNDFQKGDIAEGYSVSREKKESFPLTVTSAQKNPTAFYLCASTGHTTGTEAFFGQGTRLTVV.

The rearrangement uses TRBV24-1 and TRBJ1-2, with D perhaps TRBD1 (5 bases). The CDR3 totals 16 residues. V lost 2 bases and J lost 0, with 12 bases in between. CDR1 KGHDR and CDR2 SFDVKD come from the germline V gene. The CDR3 DNA reads TGTGCCACCAGTGATTCCGGGACGGTACCTAACTATGGCTACACCTTC. Translated, it gives CATSDSGTVPNYGYTF.

The chain has TRBV29-1 and TRBJ2-1; D is tentatively TRBD1 or TRBD2 (6 bases each). The CDR3 has 12 amino acids. The germline CDR1 and CDR2 sequences are SQVTM and ANQGSEA. Between the trimmed V and J ends, which lost 7 bases and 2 bases, there was a span of 9 bases. As DNA, the CDR3 is TGCAGCGACGGGGGCACCTACAATGAGCAGTTCTTC. It specifies CSDGGTYNEQFF.

The V and J genes are TRBV19 and TRBJ1-5; D gene unclear. V dropped 4 bases and J dropped 1 base, with 8 bases sitting between them. The CDR3 has 14 residues. Germline V gives CDR1 LNHDA, CDR2 SQIVND (reference sequence). The CDR3 sequence is CASSTSASNQPQHF. In nucleotides, the CDR3 is TGTGCCAGTAGTACCTCAGCAAGCAATCAGCCCCAGCATTTT. Full variable domain (remainder filled in from reference TRBV19 and TRBJ1-5): DGGITQSPKYLFRKEGQNVTLSCEQNLNHDAMYWYRQDPGQGLRLIYYSQIVNDFQKGDIAEGYSVSREKKESFPLTVTSAQKNPTAFYLCASSTSASNQPQHFGDGTRLSIL.

This rearrangement joins TRBV30 to TRBJ2-2; D is unclear. Germline assignment: CDR1 GTSNPN and CDR2 SVGIG (reference sequence). CDR3 length equals 14 residues. Trimming left V 2 bases short and J 3 bases short, with 10 bases between. CDR3 in amino acids: CAWSISIDTGELFF. The CDR3 region has the DNA TGTGCCTGGAGTATATCAATTGACACCGGGGAGCTGTTTTTT.

With regard to this clonotype: It is unclear where the CDR3 begins or ends on the DNA, so no DNA is shown, and the CDR3 is as TCRdb lists it. The CDR3 protein is CASSSSIGQYEQYV. This rearrangement joins TRBV28 to TRBJ2-7; whether TRBD1, the table's D call, matches the DNA was not checked. Inclusive of both ends, the CDR3 amounts to 14 amino acids. The germline V gene encodes CDR1 MDHEN and CDR2 SYDVKM.

This rearrangement joins TRBV3-1 to TRBJ2-1; weak D call: TRBD1 (6 bases). CDR1 LGHDT and CDR2 YNNKEL come from the germline V gene (reference sequence). Between the trimmed V and J ends, which lost 3 bases and 8 bases, there was a span of 17 bases. The CDR3 has 15 residues. CDR3 nucleotides: TGTGCCAGCAGCCAGAGCTCGTGGGGGCACGATGAGCAGTTCTTC. As protein: CASSQSSWGHDEQFF.

This clonotype came up once. J is TRBJ1-2 and V is TRBV7-2; D gene unclear. Trimming pared 3 bases from V and 1 base from J, leaving 12 bases between. The CDR3 has 15 amino acids. CDR1 and CDR2 from the germline V gene are SGHTA and FQGNSA. For the CDR3, the DNA is TGTGCCAGCAGCTTCGGCCTATCTCTTAACTATGGCTACACCTTC. It yields the protein CASSFGLSLNYGYTF.

The rearrangement links TRBV7-3 to TRBJ2-3, with 12 positions matching TRBD2. The CDR3 extends over 15 amino acids. The germline V gene encodes CDR1 SGHTA and CDR2 FQGTGA. J gave up 6 bases and V 6 bases, and 7 bases lay outside the gene matches. For the CDR3, the DNA is TGTGCCAGCAGTCCTAGCGGGGGGGCCGGGGATACGCAGTATTTT. Encoded protein: CASSPSGGAGDTQYF.

The rearrangement joins TRBV29-1 to TRBJ2-5, with unresolved D. Trimming pared 3 bases from V and 4 bases from J, leaving 3 bases between. Germline-derived CDR1 and CDR2 are SQVTM and ANQGSEA. There are 10 residues in the CDR3. The CDR3 nucleotides are TGCAGCGTTGATGGAGAGACCCAGTACTTC. Its protein is CSVDGETQYF.

This chain joins TRBV12-3 or TRBV12-4 and TRBJ2-7; 8 positions match TRBD1. CDR3 length: 12 residues. The V and J ends lost 3 bases and 5 bases, in that order; junction bases with no gene match: 0. DNA for the CDR3: TGTGCCAGCAGTTTGACAGGGGACGAGCAGTACTTC. Translation: CASSLTGDEQYF.

This chain uses TRBV7-9 with TRBJ2-7; D gene uncertain. The length of the CDR3 is 14 residues. V was pared by 5 bases and J by 5 bases, with 16 bases between. The V gene's germline CDR1 is SEHNR and CDR2 FQNEAQ (reference sequence). CDR3: CASSQETFLNEQYV. Here the CDR3 DNA reads TGTGCCAGCAGCCAGGAGACCTTTCTCAACGAGCAGTACGTC.

This clonotype appeared once. The rearrangement links TRBV7-9 to TRBJ1-2; possibly TRBD1 for D (5 bases). The CDR3 runs 16 residues. The germline CDR1 and CDR2 sequences are SEHNR and FQNEAQ (reference sequence). V lost 2 bases and J lost 7, with 20 bases in between. CDR3 in amino acids: CASSLLEGLRVGGYTF. In DNA form, the CDR3 reads TGTGCCAGCAGCTTACTGGAGGGACTTAGGGTCGGTGGCTACACCTTC.

J is TRBJ2-1 and V is TRBV12-3 or TRBV12-4, with no clear D. This CDR3 region has 12 residues. Trimming cost V 6 bases and J 8 bases, with 11 bases left between them. The CDR3, as DNA: TGTGCCAGCAGCCCGAATTGGGATGAGCAGTTCTTC. Translation gives CASSPNWDEQFF.

This clonotype has just one count. V gene TRBV28 combines with J gene TRBJ1-1; no firm D call. The V and J ends lost 3 bases and 0 bases respectively, with 8 bases between them. CDR3 size: 14 residues. Germline V gives CDR1 MDHEN, CDR2 SYDVKM. The CDR3 DNA reads TGTGCCAGCAGTTTTTCTCTTATGAACACTGAAGCTTTCTTT. Its translation is CASSFSLMNTEAFF.

This chain uses TRBV23-1 with TRBJ1-5; 9 bases line up with TRBD1. TRBV23-1 is an ORF for which the function is uncertain. The J segment lost 6 bases and the V segment lost 7 bases, leaving 4 bases of the junction unmatched. The CDR3 runs to 13 residues. CDR3 DNA sequence: TGCGCCAGCAATAAGACAGGGGGTCAGCCCCAGCATTTT. This codes for CASNKTGGQPQHF.

This chain links TRBV7-6 with TRBJ1-5; tentative D call: TRBD1 (5 bases). The V end lost 5 bases, the J end lost 1 base, and 15 bases lay between the germline ends. CDR1 is SGHVS, CDR2 FNYEAQ, per germline. The CDR3 sequence is 16 residues long. CDR3 loop: CASSTKEGVSNQPQHF. The CDR3 DNA is TGTGCCAGCAGCACAAAGGAAGGGGTCAGCAATCAGCCCCAGCATTTT.

The chain joins TRBV30 to TRBJ2-1, with TRBD2 matching over 8 bases. The CDR3 totals 13 residues. J lost 3 bases, V lost 6 bases, and 4 bases had no gene match. Germline V gene data show CDR1 as GTSNPN and CDR2 as SVGIG (reference sequence). DNA for the CDR3: TGTGCCTGTACAGCGGGGGTCTACAATGAGCAGTTCTTC. This codes for CACTAGVYNEQFF.

The chain recombines TRBV30 with TRBJ1-1; the D is unclear. The germline V and J ends were trimmed by 8 bases and 2 bases, with 9 bases remaining between them. CDR3 size: 11 residues. Germline CDR1 is GTSNPN and CDR2 is SVGIG (reference sequence). DNA for the CDR3: TGTGCCCGGGAGAGTAACACTGAAGCTTTCTTT. It translates to CARESNTEAFF.

V usage is TRBV6-1 and J usage is TRBJ1-1; no reliable D call. The CDR3 runs to 13 residues. Germline V gives CDR1 MNHNS, CDR2 SASEGT. Trimming pared 2 bases from V and 8 bases from J, leaving 12 bases between. The CDR3 DNA sequence: TGTGCCAGCAGTGAATTCCCCTTGGACGAAGCTTTCTTT. This sequence encodes CASSEFPLDEAFF.